The rows below give T cell receptor beta chains drawn from one sample of a study of blood T cell repertoires in COVID-19. Clones were read by immunoSEQ multiplex PCR, and TCRdb kept only the in-frame ones, dropping some. The sample comprises approximately 100,000 clones, 85% to 90% of which are singletons, and around 1.1% rests with the top ten. Sequencing was carried out using peripheral blood. The receptors were gathered from a human donor in a cohort sampled during active COVID-19. CDR3s include the opening cysteine and the closing phenylalanine or tryptophan. D genes are given only for firm matches. Size tells how often a clone was seen (once, few, many) or the class of an expanded clone, and some rows leave it out.

d_call	j_call	v_call	clone_size	cdr3_aa	cdr3_nt
.	TRBJ2-7	TRBV7-6	few	CASSLGVSGPSASSYEQYF	TGTGCCAGCAGCTTAGGAGTATCAGGGCCTAGCGCAAGCTCCTACGAGCAGTACTTC
TRBD2	TRBJ2-1	TRBV25-1	.	CASGGLARSNEQFF	TGTGCCAGCGGGGGACTAGCGCGTAGCAATGAGCAGTTCTTC
.	TRBJ2-7	TRBV27	.	CASSYRGEQYF	TGTGCCAGCAGTTATCGGGGAGAGCAGTACTTC
TRBD1	TRBJ1-3	TRBV7-8	once	CASSYRGSGNTIYF	TGTGCCAGCAGCTACAGGGGCTCTGGAAACACCATATATTTT
TRBD1	TRBJ2-7	TRBV6-6	.	CASSPTGVVYEQYF	TGTGCCAGCAGCCCGACAGGGGTTGTTTACGAGCAGTACTTC
TRBD1	TRBJ1-1	TRBV3-1/TRBV3-2	.	CASSHIQGADTEAFF	TGTGCCAGCAGCCATATACAGGGGGCGGACACTGAAGCTTTCTTT
.	TRBJ2-1	TRBV4-1	once	CASSQEGGRERYNEQFF	TGCGCCAGCAGCCAAGAGGGAGGTCGGGAGCGTTACAATGAGCAGTTCTTC
TRBD1	TRBJ2-2	TRBV24-1	.	CATSDPAAGGYNTGELFF	TGTGCCACCAGTGATCCCGCCGCAGGGGGCTACAACACCGGGGAGCTGTTTTTT
.	TRBJ2-2	TRBV5-4	.	CASSLGLANTGELFF	TGTGCCAGCAGCTTGGGACTAGCGAACACCGGGGAGCTGTTTTTT
.	TRBJ2-7	TRBV7-9	.	CASRQGYEQYF	TGTGCCAGCAGACAGGGTTACGAGCAGTACTTC
.	TRBJ1-5	TRBV7-8	.	CASTRWGDLRNQPQHF	TGTGCCAGCACCCGGTGGGGGGACCTTAGAAATCAGCCCCAGCATTTT
.	TRBJ1-6	TRBV3-1/TRBV3-2	.	CASSQQNNSPLHF	TGTGCCAGCAGCCAACAAAATAATTCACCCCTCCACTTT
.	TRBJ1-2	TRBV5-6	.	CASSLGWSGTSGYGYTF	TGTGCCAGCAGCTTGGGGTGGTCAGGTACCTCTGGCTATGGCTACACCTTC
.	TRBJ2-2	TRBV9	.	CASSVEGVRLTGELFF	TGTGCCAGCAGCGTAGAGGGGGTGAGGCTCACCGGGGAGCTGTTTTTT
TRBD2	TRBJ2-1	TRBV7-2	.	CASSPGGRYNEQFF	TGTGCCAGCAGCCCGGGGGGGAGGTACAATGAGCAGTTCTTC
.	TRBJ2-7	TRBV29-1	.	CSAYSSYEQYF	TGCAGCGCCTACAGCTCCTACGAGCAGTACTTC
.	TRBJ2-2	TRBV24-1	.	CATERGTGELFF	TGTGCCACCGAGAGGGGGACCGGGGAGCTGTTTTTT
TRBD2	TRBJ2-5	TRBV9	.	CASSVGGQETQYF	TGTGCCAGCAGCGTGGGGGGGCAAGAGACCCAGTACTTC
.	TRBJ1-2	TRBV7-2	.	CASSLDGRGGYTF	TGTGCCAGCAGCTTAGACGGCAGGGGTGGCTACACCTTC
TRBD2	TRBJ2-2	TRBV11-3	.	CASSLRGGNTGELFF	TGTGCCAGCAGCTTACGGGGGGGGAACACCGGGGAGCTGTTTTTT
.	TRBJ2-2	TRBV7-3	.	CASRSGTSKTGELFF	TGTGCCAGCAGGTCAGGGACTTCGAAGACCGGGGAGCTGTTTTTT
TRBD1	TRBJ1-5	TRBV14	few	CASSDRQGLWNQPQHF	TGTGCCAGCAGCGACAGACAGGGGCTTTGGAATCAGCCCCAGCATTTT